The 26 T cell receptor beta chains presented below share a single source sample, sequenced in a study of OX40 agonist ivuxolimab in advanced cancers. Data came from immunoSEQ multiplex PCR; TCRdb stores just in-frame clones and leaves some out. The data contain 85,000 to 100,000 clones, 90% to 95% of them singletons. The source material was CD4+ or CD8+ T cells sorted from blood, sampled in a trial of the OX40 agonist ivuxolimab. Receptors were obtained from an adult with an advanced solid tumor such as melanoma, head and neck, liver or kidney cancer.

This chain links TRBV9 with TRBJ2-1, with D perhaps matching TRBD2 (6 bases). Between the trimmed V and J ends, which lost 0 bases and 0 bases, there was a span of 10 bases. The germline V gene encodes CDR1 SGDLS and CDR2 YYNGEE. This CDR3 has 16 amino acids. The CDR3 DNA reads as TGTGCCAGCAGCGTAGTTGGCGGGGTCTCCTACAATGAGCAGTTCTTC. Protein product: CASSVVGGVSYNEQFF.

This clone came up once. This chain uses TRBV9 with TRBJ2-5, with TRBD2 as a possible D gene (6 bases). Germline loops: CDR1 SGDLS, CDR2 YYNGEE. V was trimmed by 0 bases and J by 3 bases, leaving 12 bases between them. The CDR3 is made up of 15 amino acids. Here the CDR3 reads CASSVVPGDEETQYF. CDR3 DNA: TGTGCCAGCAGCGTAGTCCCGGGAGATGAAGAGACCCAGTACTTC.

This rearrangement joins TRBV2 to TRBJ2-7, with D possibly being TRBD2 (6 bases). The CDR3 spans 13 residues. Trimming pared 8 bases from V and 2 bases from J, leaving 13 bases between. The germline V gene encodes CDR1 SNHLY and CDR2 FYNNEI. CDR3 in DNA: TGTGCCAGCTGGGCTAGCGTGACCTACGAGCAGTACTTC. Protein sequence: CASWASVTYEQYF.

The chain joins TRBV7-9 to TRBJ2-7, with 10 bases aligning to TRBD1. This CDR3 has 16 amino acids. Trimming cost V 4 bases and J 2 bases; bases outside gene matches: 8. Germline loops: CDR1 SEHNR, CDR2 FQNEAQ (reference sequence). The CDR3 protein is CASSSTDRGLTYEQYF. CDR3 nucleotides: TGTGCCAGCAGCTCCACCGACAGGGGGCTAACCTACGAGCAGTACTTC.

The rearrangement links TRBV5-4 to TRBJ2-2, with 7 positions matching TRBD2. This CDR3 has 17 amino acids. Germline values: CDR1 SGHNT, CDR2 YYREEE (reference sequence). Trimming took 4 bases from V and 0 from J; bases not matched to a gene: 9. CDR3: CASSPLALAANTGELFF. The CDR3 nucleotides read TGTGCCAGCAGCCCCCTGGCCCTAGCGGCGAACACCGGGGAGCTGTTTTTT.

This clone was counted once. The chain is built from TRBV11-3 and TRBJ2-3, with 8 nucleotides matching TRBD2. The CDR3 sequence is 11 residues long. V shed 4 bases and J 10 bases; nucleotides not matched to a gene: 1. Germline values: CDR1 SGHNT, CDR2 YENEEA. The CDR3 here is CASSSGLAQYF. In nucleotides, the CDR3 is TGTGCCAGCAGCTCGGGACTAGCGCAGTATTTT.

This clone was detected only once. The rearrangement joins TRBV5-4 to TRBJ1-4; D is ambiguous. The CDR3 runs to 13 residues. The V gene's germline CDR1 is SGHNT and CDR2 YYREEE (reference sequence). The V end lost 2 bases, the J end lost 5 bases, and 7 bases lay between the germline ends. CDR3 DNA: TGTGCCAGCAGCTTAGTAGGAAATGAAAAACTGTTTTTT. This gives the protein CASSLVGNEKLFF. Using reference TRBV5-4 and TRBJ1-4 for the parts outside the CDR3, the full variable domain is ETGVTQSPTHLIKTRGQQVTLRCSSQSGHNTVSWYQQALGQGPQFIFQYYREEENGRGNFPPRFSGLQFPNYSSELNVNALELDDSALYLCASSLVGNEKLFFGSGTQLSVL.

This clone was observed once. The genes are TRBV27 and TRBJ1-2; D not certain. CDR1 is MNHEY, CDR2 SMNVEV, per germline (reference sequence). The germline V and J ends were trimmed by 5 bases and 1 base, with 20 bases remaining between them. The CDR3 contains 17 residues. The CDR3 DNA follows: TGTGCCAGCAGTCCAGGACGCTCTGGCCGGCTTAACTATGGCTACACCTTC. This translates into CASSPGRSGRLNYGYTF.

This chain joins TRBV9 and TRBJ2-3; possibly TRBD2 for D (7 bases). The V end lost 6 bases, the J end lost 0 bases, and 20 bases lay between the germline ends. Germline assignment: CDR1 SGDLS and CDR2 YYNGEE. The CDR3 is 17 amino acids. The CDR3 region is CASNLLGGGPSTDTQYF. For the CDR3, the DNA is TGTGCCAGCAACCTACTAGGGGGGGGTCCTAGCACAGATACGCAGTATTTT.

The DNA of the CDR3 is TGTGCCAGCAGCTTAGTGGGGTTCACTCCAGCTAGTCGGGGAAACACCATATATTTT. Its protein is CASSLVGFTPASRGNTIYF. This chain uses TRBV7-2 with TRBJ1-3; no clear D gene. The CDR3 is made up of 19 amino acids. The V end lost 1 base, the J end lost 4 bases, and 23 bases lay between the germline ends. CDR1 and CDR2 (germline): SGHTA, FQGNSA. The entire variable domain, with the rest obtained from reference TRBV7-2 and TRBJ1-3, is as follows: GAGVSQSPSNKVTEKGKDVELRCDPISGHTALYWYRQSLGQGLEFLIYFQGNSAPDKSGLPSDRFSAERTGGSVSTLTIQRTQQEDSAVYLCASSLVGFTPASRGNTIYFGEGSWLTVV.

This clone has only a few counts. J is TRBJ2-2 and V is TRBV2; 10 bases fit TRBD1. The CDR3 consists of 15 residues. CDR1 and CDR2 from the germline V gene are SNHLY and FYNNEI. The V gene end was trimmed by 6 bases and the J gene end by 5 bases; junction bases not matched to a gene: 6. The CDR3 DNA is TGTGCCAGCAGGGGACAGGGGATCAAGACCGGGGAGCTGTTTTTT. It yields the protein CASRGQGIKTGELFF.

The CDR3 coding sequence is TGTGCCAGCTCACCAGGAGGGAGCTCCTACGAGCAGTACTTC. It is translated as CASSPGGSSYEQYF. V is TRBV18 and J is TRBJ2-7, with D tentatively TRBD2 (6 bases). The germline CDR1 and CDR2 sequences are KGHSH and LQKENI. This CDR3 spans 14 amino acids. Deletions cut 2 bases from V and 0 bases from J, with 8 bases between.

Worth noting for this clone: A read error may account for a junction end that differs from germline. The V call is TRBV12-5, the J call TRBJ2-1; either TRBD1 or TRBD2 may supply D (5 bases each). Germline lookup yields CDR1 LGHNT and CDR2 FRNRAP. CDR3 length: 16 amino acids. This chain's CDR3 is CASGCRDPSSYNEQLF. CDR3 DNA: TGTGCTAGTGGTTGCCGGGACCCAAGCTCCTACAATGAGCAGCTCTTC.

Regarding this clone: Compared with germline, one end of the junction differs, possibly owing to a read error. The chain employs TRBV6-4 and TRBJ2-7; D not resolved. There are 12 residues in the CDR3. CDR1 and CDR2 from the germline V gene are MRHNA and SNTAGT. The CDR3 is CASPAALGRNDF. The CDR3 DNA reads as TGTGCCAGCCCCGCCGCGCTAGGACGTAATGACTTC.

The rearrangement joins TRBV19 to TRBJ2-7, with 9 bases lining up with TRBD2. Germline V gene sequence: CDR1 LNHDA, CDR2 SQIVND (reference sequence). The CDR3 is 14 amino acids. Trimming took 6 bases from V and 1 from J; bases not matched to a gene: 4. The CDR3 nucleotides read TGTGCCAGTAGGGGTAGCGGGAGTTCCTACGAGCAGTACTTC. Translated, it gives CASRGSGSSYEQYF.

The rearrangement links TRBV6-6 to TRBJ2-7; 10 bases fit TRBD2. The CDR3 spans 14 residues. The germline V gene has CDR1 MNHNY and CDR2 SVGAGI (reference sequence). The J segment lost 6 bases and the V segment lost 4 bases, leaving 6 bases of the junction unmatched. The CDR3 bases are TGTGCCAGCAGTTCAGCGGGAGGGCCGGTCGAGCAGTACTTC. The encoded protein is CASSSAGGPVEQYF.

The gene calls are TRBV7-9 and TRBJ2-7, with 8 nucleotides matching TRBD1. Germline V gene lookup returns CDR1 SEHNR and CDR2 FQNEAQ (reference sequence). Trimming cost V 5 bases and J 1 base; bases outside gene matches: 4. The CDR3 is 14 residues long. The DNA of the CDR3 is TGTGCCAGCAGCCAGGACAGGGCGTCCTACGAGCAGTACTTC. Protein sequence: CASSQDRASYEQYF.

The chain joins TRBV19 to TRBJ2-7; no reliable D call. This CDR3 spans 13 amino acids. The ends were cut back, 5 bases at V and 3 bases at J, with 11 bases in the middle. CDR1 is LNHDA, CDR2 SQIVND, per germline (reference sequence). The CDR3 here is CASSATQNYEQYF. The CDR3 DNA follows: TGTGCCAGTAGTGCAACACAGAACTACGAGCAGTACTTC.

This chain connects TRBV4-3 to TRBJ1-3; D perhaps matches TRBD1 (6 bases). V shed 0 bases and J shed 9 bases, with 18 bases lying between them. Germline loops: CDR1 LGHNA, CDR2 YSLEER. The CDR3 extends over 16 amino acids. The CDR3, as DNA: TGCGCCAGCAGCCAAGATGTACAGGGACGTTCGGGCACCATATATTTT. This codes for CASSQDVQGRSGTIYF.

The CDR3 coding sequence is TGCGCCAGCAGCGAGCGGGCATCCTACGAGCAGTACTTC. Protein sequence: CASSERASYEQYF. This chain links TRBV5-1 with TRBJ2-7, with D possibly matching TRBD2 (6 bases). Trimming cost V 4 bases and J 1 base, with 9 bases left between them. The CDR3 is 13 residues long. Germline assignment: CDR1 SGHRS and CDR2 YFSETQ. The variable domain in full, with the rest retrieved from reference TRBV5-1 and TRBJ2-7, is KAGVTQTPRYLIKTRGQQVTLSCSPISGHRSVSWYQQTPGQGLQFLFEYFSETQRNKGNFPGRFSGRQFSNSRSEMNVSTLELGDSALYLCASSERASYEQYFGPGTRLTVT.

This clone was counted once. This chain links TRBV6-6 with TRBJ2-1; 9 nucleotides match TRBD2. With V trimmed by 5 bases and J by 5 bases, 7 bases remained unmatched. The CDR3 loop spans 15 amino acids. The germline V gene encodes CDR1 MNHNY and CDR2 SVGAGI (reference sequence). Here the CDR3 DNA reads TGTGCCAGCAGTAGGGGACTAGCCCTGAACAATGAGCAGTTCTTC. The encoded protein is CASSRGLALNNEQFF.

Here the CDR3 DNA reads TGCGCCAGCAGGCCGGGACAGAAGGCCCTCAATGAGCAGTTCTTC. It yields the protein CASRPGQKALNEQFF. The V and J genes are TRBV5-1 and TRBJ2-1, with TRBD1 matching 7 bases. The CDR3 has 15 residues. V was clipped by 5 bases and J by 6 bases; unmatched bases: 11. Germline V lookup: CDR1 SGHRS, CDR2 YFSETQ.

V is TRBV28 and J is TRBJ2-5; D remains unclear. This CDR3 comprises 15 residues. V gave up 10 bases and J gave up 1 base, with 19 bases separating them. Germline CDR1 is MDHEN and CDR2 is SYDVKM. CDR3 nucleotide sequence: TGTGCCACCGGACCCCTAGGAGCACGCCAAGAGACCCAGTACTTC. This translates into CATGPLGARQETQYF.

The genes are TRBV5-1 and TRBJ2-1, with 13 bases fitting TRBD2. Germline lookup yields CDR1 SGHRS and CDR2 YFSETQ. The junction had 2 bases not matched to a gene; V was cut back by 1 base and J by 7 bases. This CDR3 contains 15 residues. Here the CDR3 reads CASSLRGLAGNEQFF. The CDR3 DNA is TGCGCCAGCAGCTTGCGGGGACTAGCGGGGAATGAGCAGTTCTTC.

The V call is TRBV28, the J call TRBJ2-7, with 12 nucleotides matching TRBD2. This CDR3 has 19 amino acids. With V trimmed by 4 bases and J by 2 bases, 15 bases remained unmatched. The germline CDR1 and CDR2 sequences are MDHEN and SYDVKM. The CDR3, as DNA: TGTGCCAGCAGTTCACACGGACTAGCGGGGATAGGGGTTGCCTACGAGCAGTACTTC. It codes for CASSSHGLAGIGVAYEQYF.

The chain couples TRBV5-4 to TRBJ2-1; 7 bases map to TRBD1. From germline, CDR1 is SGHNT and CDR2 YYREEE (reference sequence). V dropped 4 bases and J dropped 0; count of bases not matched to a gene: 7. This CDR3 has 16 amino acids. The CDR3 loop is CASSRDRASSYNEQFF. The CDR3 region has the DNA TGTGCCAGCAGCCGTGACAGGGCCAGCTCCTACAATGAGCAGTTCTTC.